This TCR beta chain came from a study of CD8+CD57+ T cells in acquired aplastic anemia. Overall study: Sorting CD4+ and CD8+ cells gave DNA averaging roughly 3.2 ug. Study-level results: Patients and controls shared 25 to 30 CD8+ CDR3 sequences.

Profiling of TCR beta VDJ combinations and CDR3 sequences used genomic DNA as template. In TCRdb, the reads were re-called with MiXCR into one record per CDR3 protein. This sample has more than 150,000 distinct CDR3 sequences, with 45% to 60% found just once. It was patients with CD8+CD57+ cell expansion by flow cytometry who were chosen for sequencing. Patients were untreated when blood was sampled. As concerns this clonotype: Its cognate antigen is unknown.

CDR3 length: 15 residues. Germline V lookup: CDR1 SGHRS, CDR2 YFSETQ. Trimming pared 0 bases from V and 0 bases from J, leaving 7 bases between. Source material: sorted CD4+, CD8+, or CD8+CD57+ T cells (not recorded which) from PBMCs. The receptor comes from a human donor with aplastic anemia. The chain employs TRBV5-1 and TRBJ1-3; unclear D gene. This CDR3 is CASSLDISSGNTIYF. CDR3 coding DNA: TGCGCCAGCAGCTTGGACATCTCCTCTGGAAACACCATATATTTT.